This T cell receptor (beta chain) was sequenced during a study of shared clonotypes between healthy human individuals. Study observations and caveats: Collection of samples was limited to blood; tissue repertoires likely differ.

About this clone itself: Its antigen is as yet unknown.

This CDR3 spans 15 amino acids. Unmatched junction bases numbered 14, after V lost 7 bases and J lost 9 bases. Germline lookup yields CDR1 LNHDA and CDR2 SQIVND (reference sequence). For every subset, genomic DNA was evenly distributed across several immunoSEQ plates. Replicate PCRs for sorted subsets used around 190 ng DNA; this equaled about 30,000 T cell genomes. Measured with immunoSEQ multiplex PCR; TCRdb has only the in-frame clones, and not every one. The sample has some 2 million clones; 95% are singletons. Those who donated, Caucasian adults without exception, all lived in Nashville, Tennessee.

The chain employs TRBV19 and TRBJ1-5; 8 bases fit TRBD1. The sequencing sample was made of naive CD4+ T cells sorted from blood. The subset denotes: CD45RA+ positively selected. This sequence originates from a man between 18 and 29 years old in good health. This CDR3 is CASKPADRENMPQHF. CDR3 DNA: TGTGCCAGTAAGCCGGCGGACAGGGAAAACATGCCCCAGCATTTT.